This TCR beta chain was documented in a study of blood T cell dynamics during melanoma immunotherapy. Produced via immunoSEQ multiplex PCR; TCRdb's table is partial and in-frame only. This table holds about 10,000 clones, around 85% found once. V lost 0 bases, J lost 2 bases, and 0 bases lay in between. CDR1 and CDR2 from the germline V gene are LGHNA and YSLEER. This CDR3 is built from 12 residues. Time point of the sample: week 3, after first cycle of checkpoint inhibitor. The sequence was obtained from a human donor with melanoma. The sample was blood, taken from a patient treated with checkpoint blockade. The chain uses TRBV4-3 and TRBJ2-3; D is ambiguous. The CDR3 region is CASSQDTDTQYF. CDR3 DNA sequence: TGCGCCAGCAGCCAAGACACAGATACGCAGTATTTT.